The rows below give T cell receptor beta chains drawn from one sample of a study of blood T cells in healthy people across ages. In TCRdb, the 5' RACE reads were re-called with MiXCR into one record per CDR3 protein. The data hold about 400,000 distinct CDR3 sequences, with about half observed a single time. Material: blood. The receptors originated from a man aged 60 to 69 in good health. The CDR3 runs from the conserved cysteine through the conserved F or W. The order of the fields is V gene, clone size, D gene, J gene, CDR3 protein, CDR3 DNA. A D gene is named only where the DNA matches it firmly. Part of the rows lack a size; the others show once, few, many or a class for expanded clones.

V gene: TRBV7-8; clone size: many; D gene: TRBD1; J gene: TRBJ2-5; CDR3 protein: CASSRGRTGQETQYF; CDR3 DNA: TGTGCCAGCAGCCGAGGAAGGACAGGGCAAGAGACCCAGTACTTC
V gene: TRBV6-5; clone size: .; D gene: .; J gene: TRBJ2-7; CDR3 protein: CASSYSRGLDEQYF; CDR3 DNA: TGTGCCAGCAGTTACTCGAGGGGATTGGACGAGCAGTACTTC
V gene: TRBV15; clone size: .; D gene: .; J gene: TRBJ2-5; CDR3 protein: CATSRPRETQYF; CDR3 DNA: TGTGCCACCAGCAGACCTAGGGAGACCCAGTACTTC
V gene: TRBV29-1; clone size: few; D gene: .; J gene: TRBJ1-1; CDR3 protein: CSVGGGMNTEAFF; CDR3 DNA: TGCAGCGTTGGTGGGGGTATGAACACTGAAGCTTTCTTT
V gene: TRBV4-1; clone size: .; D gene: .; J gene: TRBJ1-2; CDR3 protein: CASSHRREGYTF; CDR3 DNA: TGCGCCAGCAGCCACCGTAGGGAGGGCTACACCTTC
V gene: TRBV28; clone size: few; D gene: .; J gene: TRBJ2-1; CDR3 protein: CASRKRDFYNEQFF; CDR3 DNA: TGTGCCAGCAGAAAACGGGACTTCTACAATGAGCAGTTCTTC
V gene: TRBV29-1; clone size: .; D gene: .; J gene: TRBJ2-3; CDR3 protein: CSGEAGLAQYF; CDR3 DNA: TGCAGCGGGGAGGCGGGACTTGCGCAGTATTTT
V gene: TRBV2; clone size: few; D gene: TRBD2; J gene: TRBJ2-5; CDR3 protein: CASSLVLAGAETQYF; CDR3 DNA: TGTGCCAGCAGTCTAGTACTAGCGGGAGCAGAGACCCAGTACTTC
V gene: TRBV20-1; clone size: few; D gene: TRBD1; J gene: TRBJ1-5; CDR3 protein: CSAIAQGWGNQPQHF; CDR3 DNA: TGCAGTGCTATCGCACAGGGGTGGGGTAATCAGCCCCAGCATTTT
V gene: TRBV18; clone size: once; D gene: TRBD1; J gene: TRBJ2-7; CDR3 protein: CASSPGTGPSYEQYF; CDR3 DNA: TGTGCCAGCTCACCCGGGACAGGGCCATCCTACGAGCAGTACTTC
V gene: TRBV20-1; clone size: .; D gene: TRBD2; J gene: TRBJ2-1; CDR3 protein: CSARDRASGRAWDEQFF; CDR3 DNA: TGCAGTGCTAGAGATCGGGCTAGCGGGAGGGCCTGGGATGAGCAGTTCTTC
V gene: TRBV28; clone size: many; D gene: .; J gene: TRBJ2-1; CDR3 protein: CASTVERTNNEQFF; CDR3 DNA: TGTGCCAGCACGGTGGAGCGGACAAACAATGAGCAGTTCTTC
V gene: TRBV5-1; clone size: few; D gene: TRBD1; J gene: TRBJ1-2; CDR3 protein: CASSLTGVDGYTF; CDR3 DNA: TGCGCCAGCAGCCTCACAGGGGTAGATGGCTACACCTTC
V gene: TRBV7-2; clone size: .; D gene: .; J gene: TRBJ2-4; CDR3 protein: CASRGPSYGGQYF; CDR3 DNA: TGTGCCAGCAGGGGGCCTTCGTACGGCGGGCAGTACTTC
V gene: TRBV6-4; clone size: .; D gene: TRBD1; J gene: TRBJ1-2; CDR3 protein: CASRPETGGAYGYTF; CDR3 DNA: TGTGCTAGCAGACCCGAGACAGGGGGCGCGTATGGCTACACCTTC
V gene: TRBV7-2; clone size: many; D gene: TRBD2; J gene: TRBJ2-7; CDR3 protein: CASSLGTSFCEQYF; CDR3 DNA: TGTGCCAGCAGCTTAGGGACTAGCTTCTGCGAGCAGTACTTC
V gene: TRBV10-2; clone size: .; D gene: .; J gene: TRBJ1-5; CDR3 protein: CASSESGGGNQPQHF; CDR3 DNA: TGCGCCAGCAGTGAGTCAGGGGGGGGCAATCAGCCCCAGCATTTT
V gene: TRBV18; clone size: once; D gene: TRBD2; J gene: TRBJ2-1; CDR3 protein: CASSPALAGDNGQFF; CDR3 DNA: TGTGCCAGCTCACCGGCGCTAGCGGGGGACAATGGGCAGTTCTTC
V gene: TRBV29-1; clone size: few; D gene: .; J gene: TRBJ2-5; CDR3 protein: CSVGTVSGTQYF; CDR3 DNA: TGCAGCGTTGGGACTGTCTCAGGGACCCAGTACTTC
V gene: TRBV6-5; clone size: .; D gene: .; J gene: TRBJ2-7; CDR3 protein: CASSYSTWRDEQYF; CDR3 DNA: TGTGCCAGCAGTTACTCCACATGGAGGGACGAGCAGTACTTC
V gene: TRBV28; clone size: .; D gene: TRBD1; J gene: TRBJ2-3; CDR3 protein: CASSLSGRGYTQYF; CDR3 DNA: TGTGCCAGCAGTTTATCAGGCAGGGGGTATACGCAGTATTTT
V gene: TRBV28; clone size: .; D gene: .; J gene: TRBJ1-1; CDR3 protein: CASSASAGTEAFF; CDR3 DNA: TGTGCCAGCAGCGCGTCGGCGGGTACTGAAGCTTTCTTT
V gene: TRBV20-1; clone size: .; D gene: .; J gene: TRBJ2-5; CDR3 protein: CSVRFGETQYF; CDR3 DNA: TGCAGTGTAAGATTCGGGGAGACCCAGTACTTC
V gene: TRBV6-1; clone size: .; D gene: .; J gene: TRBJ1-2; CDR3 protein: CASTKTLVRAGYTF; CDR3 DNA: TGTGCCAGCACAAAAACCTTGGTACGGGCTGGCTACACCTTC
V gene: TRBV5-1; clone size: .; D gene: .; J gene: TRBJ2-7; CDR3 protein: CASSLTSFEQYF; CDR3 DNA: TGCGCCAGCAGCTTAACCTCGTTCGAGCAGTACTTC
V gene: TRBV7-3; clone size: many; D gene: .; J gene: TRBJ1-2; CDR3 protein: CASSLGQGIGYTF; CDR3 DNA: TGTGCCAGCAGCCTAGGGCAGGGGATTGGCTACACCTTC
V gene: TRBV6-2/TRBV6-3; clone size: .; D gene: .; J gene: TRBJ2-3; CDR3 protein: CASSYGGTRVDTQYF; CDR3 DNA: TGTGCCAGCAGTTATGGTGGGACGCGGGTTGATACGCAGTATTTT
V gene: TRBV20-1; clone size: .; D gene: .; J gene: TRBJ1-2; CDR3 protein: CSAKLSGPYGYTF; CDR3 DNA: TGCAGTGCTAAATTATCTGGCCCCTATGGCTACACCTTC
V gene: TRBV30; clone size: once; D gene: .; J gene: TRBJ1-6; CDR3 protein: CAWTPRGVVDSPLHF; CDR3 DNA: TGTGCCTGGACCCCAAGGGGGGTTGTAGATTCACCCCTCCACTTT
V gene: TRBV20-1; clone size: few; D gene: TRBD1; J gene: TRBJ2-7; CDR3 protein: CSAYRGSPKEDEQYF; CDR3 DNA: TGCAGTGCTTACAGGGGTTCCCCCAAAGAGGACGAGCAGTACTTC
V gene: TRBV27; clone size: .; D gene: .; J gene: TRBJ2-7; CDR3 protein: CASSPRQARGLLYEQYF; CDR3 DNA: TGTGCCAGCAGTCCGAGGCAGGCAAGGGGGTTACTTTACGAGCAGTACTTC
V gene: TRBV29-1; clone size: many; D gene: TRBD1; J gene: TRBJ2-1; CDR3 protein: CSVRTGSNEQFF; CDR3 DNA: TGCAGCGTGCGGACAGGGAGTAACGAGCAGTTCTTC
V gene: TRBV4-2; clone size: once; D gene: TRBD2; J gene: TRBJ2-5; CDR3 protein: CASGVGLAGGQETQYF; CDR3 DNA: TGTGCCAGCGGTGTTGGGCTAGCGGGGGGGCAAGAGACCCAGTACTTC
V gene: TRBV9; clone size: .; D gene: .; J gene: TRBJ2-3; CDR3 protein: CASSKQGYTDTQYF; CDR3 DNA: TGTGCCAGCAGCAAACAGGGTTACACAGATACGCAGTATTTT
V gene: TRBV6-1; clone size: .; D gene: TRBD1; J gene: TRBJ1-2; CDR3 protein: CASSEAGQGVSGYTF; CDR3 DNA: TGTGCCAGCAGTGAAGCGGGACAGGGCGTTTCGGGCTACACCTTC
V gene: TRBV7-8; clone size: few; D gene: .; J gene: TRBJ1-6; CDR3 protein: CASSRRAGNNSPLHF; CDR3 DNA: TGTGCCAGCAGCCGCAGGGCGGGGAATAATTCACCCCTCCACTTT
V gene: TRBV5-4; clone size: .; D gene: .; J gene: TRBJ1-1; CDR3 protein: CASSMPSLAEAFF; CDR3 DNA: TGTGCCAGCAGCATGCCGTCATTGGCTGAAGCTTTCTTT
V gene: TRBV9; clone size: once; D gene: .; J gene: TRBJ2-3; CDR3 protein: CASSPRDSWTTQYF; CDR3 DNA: TGTGCCAGCAGCCCTAGGGATAGCTGGACTACGCAGTATTTT
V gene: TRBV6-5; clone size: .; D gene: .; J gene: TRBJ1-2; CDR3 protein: CASSYSPQGSNYGYTF; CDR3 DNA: TGTGCCAGCAGTTACTCGCCCCAGGGATCTAACTATGGCTACACCTTC
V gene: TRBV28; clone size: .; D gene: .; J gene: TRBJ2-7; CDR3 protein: CASSQPPSYEQYF; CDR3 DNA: TGTGCCAGCAGTCAGCCCCCCTCCTACGAGCAGTACTTC
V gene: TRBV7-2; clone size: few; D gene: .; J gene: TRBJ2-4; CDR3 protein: CASSSDGGGAKNIQYF; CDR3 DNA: TGTGCCAGCAGCTCAGACGGGGGTGGGGCCAAAAACATTCAGTACTTC
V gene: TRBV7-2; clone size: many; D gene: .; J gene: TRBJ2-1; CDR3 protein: CASTLYRAGGNEQFF; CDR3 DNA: TGTGCCAGCACCCTTTATAGAGCCGGGGGCAATGAGCAGTTCTTC
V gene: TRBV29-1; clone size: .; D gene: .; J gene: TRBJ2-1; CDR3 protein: CSVPAGTETQFF; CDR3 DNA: TGTAGCGTTCCCGCAGGGACGGAGACCCAGTTCTTC
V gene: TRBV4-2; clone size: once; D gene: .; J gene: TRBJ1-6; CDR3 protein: CASSHDGGRGSPLHF; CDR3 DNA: TGTGCCAGCAGCCACGACGGGGGAAGGGGATCACCCCTCCACTTT
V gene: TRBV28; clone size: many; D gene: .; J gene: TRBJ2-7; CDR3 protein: CASSLAPGPQSSYEQYF; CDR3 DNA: TGTGCCAGCAGTTTAGCTCCGGGACCCCAAAGCTCCTACGAGCAGTACTTC
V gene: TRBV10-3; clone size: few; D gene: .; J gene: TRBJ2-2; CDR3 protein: CASRGADTGELFF; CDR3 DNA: TGTGCCTCCCGGGGAGCGGACACCGGGGAGCTGTTTTTT
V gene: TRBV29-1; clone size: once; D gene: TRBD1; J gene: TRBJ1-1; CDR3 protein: CSVTDRGGFRVTEAFF; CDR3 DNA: TGCAGCGTGACGGACAGGGGCGGTTTCAGGGTTACTGAAGCTTTCTTT
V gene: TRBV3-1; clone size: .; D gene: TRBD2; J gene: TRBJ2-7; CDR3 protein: CASSREGLGQYF; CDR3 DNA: TGTGCCAGCAGCCGAGAGGGACTAGGGCAGTACTTC
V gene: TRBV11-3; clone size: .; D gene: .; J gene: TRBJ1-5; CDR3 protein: CASSLRTRYGNQPQHF; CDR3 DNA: TGTGCCAGCAGCCTACGGACACGATATGGCAATCAGCCCCAGCATTTT
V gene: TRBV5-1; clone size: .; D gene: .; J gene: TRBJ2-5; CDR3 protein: CASSLGAGQQETQYF; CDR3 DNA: TGCGCCAGCAGCTTGGGGGCAGGTCAACAAGAGACCCAGTACTTC
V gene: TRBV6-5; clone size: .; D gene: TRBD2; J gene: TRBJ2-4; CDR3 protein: CASRAGGERQYF; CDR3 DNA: TGTGCCAGCAGAGCGGGGGGCGAGCGGCAGTACTTC
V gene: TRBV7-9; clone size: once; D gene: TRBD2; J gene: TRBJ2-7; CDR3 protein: CASSPGLGPTYEQYF; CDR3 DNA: TGTGCCAGCAGTCCCGGACTAGGCCCCACCTACGAGCAGTACTTC
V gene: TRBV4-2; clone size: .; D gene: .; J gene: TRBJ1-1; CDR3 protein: CASRKKVAGNTEAFF; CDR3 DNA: TGTGCCAGCAGAAAAAAGGTGGCGGGAAACACTGAAGCTTTCTTT
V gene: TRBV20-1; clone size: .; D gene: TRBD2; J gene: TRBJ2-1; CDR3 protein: CSAPGLAGGIYNEQFF; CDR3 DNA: TGCAGTGCTCCTGGACTAGCGGGGGGAATTTACAATGAGCAGTTCTTC